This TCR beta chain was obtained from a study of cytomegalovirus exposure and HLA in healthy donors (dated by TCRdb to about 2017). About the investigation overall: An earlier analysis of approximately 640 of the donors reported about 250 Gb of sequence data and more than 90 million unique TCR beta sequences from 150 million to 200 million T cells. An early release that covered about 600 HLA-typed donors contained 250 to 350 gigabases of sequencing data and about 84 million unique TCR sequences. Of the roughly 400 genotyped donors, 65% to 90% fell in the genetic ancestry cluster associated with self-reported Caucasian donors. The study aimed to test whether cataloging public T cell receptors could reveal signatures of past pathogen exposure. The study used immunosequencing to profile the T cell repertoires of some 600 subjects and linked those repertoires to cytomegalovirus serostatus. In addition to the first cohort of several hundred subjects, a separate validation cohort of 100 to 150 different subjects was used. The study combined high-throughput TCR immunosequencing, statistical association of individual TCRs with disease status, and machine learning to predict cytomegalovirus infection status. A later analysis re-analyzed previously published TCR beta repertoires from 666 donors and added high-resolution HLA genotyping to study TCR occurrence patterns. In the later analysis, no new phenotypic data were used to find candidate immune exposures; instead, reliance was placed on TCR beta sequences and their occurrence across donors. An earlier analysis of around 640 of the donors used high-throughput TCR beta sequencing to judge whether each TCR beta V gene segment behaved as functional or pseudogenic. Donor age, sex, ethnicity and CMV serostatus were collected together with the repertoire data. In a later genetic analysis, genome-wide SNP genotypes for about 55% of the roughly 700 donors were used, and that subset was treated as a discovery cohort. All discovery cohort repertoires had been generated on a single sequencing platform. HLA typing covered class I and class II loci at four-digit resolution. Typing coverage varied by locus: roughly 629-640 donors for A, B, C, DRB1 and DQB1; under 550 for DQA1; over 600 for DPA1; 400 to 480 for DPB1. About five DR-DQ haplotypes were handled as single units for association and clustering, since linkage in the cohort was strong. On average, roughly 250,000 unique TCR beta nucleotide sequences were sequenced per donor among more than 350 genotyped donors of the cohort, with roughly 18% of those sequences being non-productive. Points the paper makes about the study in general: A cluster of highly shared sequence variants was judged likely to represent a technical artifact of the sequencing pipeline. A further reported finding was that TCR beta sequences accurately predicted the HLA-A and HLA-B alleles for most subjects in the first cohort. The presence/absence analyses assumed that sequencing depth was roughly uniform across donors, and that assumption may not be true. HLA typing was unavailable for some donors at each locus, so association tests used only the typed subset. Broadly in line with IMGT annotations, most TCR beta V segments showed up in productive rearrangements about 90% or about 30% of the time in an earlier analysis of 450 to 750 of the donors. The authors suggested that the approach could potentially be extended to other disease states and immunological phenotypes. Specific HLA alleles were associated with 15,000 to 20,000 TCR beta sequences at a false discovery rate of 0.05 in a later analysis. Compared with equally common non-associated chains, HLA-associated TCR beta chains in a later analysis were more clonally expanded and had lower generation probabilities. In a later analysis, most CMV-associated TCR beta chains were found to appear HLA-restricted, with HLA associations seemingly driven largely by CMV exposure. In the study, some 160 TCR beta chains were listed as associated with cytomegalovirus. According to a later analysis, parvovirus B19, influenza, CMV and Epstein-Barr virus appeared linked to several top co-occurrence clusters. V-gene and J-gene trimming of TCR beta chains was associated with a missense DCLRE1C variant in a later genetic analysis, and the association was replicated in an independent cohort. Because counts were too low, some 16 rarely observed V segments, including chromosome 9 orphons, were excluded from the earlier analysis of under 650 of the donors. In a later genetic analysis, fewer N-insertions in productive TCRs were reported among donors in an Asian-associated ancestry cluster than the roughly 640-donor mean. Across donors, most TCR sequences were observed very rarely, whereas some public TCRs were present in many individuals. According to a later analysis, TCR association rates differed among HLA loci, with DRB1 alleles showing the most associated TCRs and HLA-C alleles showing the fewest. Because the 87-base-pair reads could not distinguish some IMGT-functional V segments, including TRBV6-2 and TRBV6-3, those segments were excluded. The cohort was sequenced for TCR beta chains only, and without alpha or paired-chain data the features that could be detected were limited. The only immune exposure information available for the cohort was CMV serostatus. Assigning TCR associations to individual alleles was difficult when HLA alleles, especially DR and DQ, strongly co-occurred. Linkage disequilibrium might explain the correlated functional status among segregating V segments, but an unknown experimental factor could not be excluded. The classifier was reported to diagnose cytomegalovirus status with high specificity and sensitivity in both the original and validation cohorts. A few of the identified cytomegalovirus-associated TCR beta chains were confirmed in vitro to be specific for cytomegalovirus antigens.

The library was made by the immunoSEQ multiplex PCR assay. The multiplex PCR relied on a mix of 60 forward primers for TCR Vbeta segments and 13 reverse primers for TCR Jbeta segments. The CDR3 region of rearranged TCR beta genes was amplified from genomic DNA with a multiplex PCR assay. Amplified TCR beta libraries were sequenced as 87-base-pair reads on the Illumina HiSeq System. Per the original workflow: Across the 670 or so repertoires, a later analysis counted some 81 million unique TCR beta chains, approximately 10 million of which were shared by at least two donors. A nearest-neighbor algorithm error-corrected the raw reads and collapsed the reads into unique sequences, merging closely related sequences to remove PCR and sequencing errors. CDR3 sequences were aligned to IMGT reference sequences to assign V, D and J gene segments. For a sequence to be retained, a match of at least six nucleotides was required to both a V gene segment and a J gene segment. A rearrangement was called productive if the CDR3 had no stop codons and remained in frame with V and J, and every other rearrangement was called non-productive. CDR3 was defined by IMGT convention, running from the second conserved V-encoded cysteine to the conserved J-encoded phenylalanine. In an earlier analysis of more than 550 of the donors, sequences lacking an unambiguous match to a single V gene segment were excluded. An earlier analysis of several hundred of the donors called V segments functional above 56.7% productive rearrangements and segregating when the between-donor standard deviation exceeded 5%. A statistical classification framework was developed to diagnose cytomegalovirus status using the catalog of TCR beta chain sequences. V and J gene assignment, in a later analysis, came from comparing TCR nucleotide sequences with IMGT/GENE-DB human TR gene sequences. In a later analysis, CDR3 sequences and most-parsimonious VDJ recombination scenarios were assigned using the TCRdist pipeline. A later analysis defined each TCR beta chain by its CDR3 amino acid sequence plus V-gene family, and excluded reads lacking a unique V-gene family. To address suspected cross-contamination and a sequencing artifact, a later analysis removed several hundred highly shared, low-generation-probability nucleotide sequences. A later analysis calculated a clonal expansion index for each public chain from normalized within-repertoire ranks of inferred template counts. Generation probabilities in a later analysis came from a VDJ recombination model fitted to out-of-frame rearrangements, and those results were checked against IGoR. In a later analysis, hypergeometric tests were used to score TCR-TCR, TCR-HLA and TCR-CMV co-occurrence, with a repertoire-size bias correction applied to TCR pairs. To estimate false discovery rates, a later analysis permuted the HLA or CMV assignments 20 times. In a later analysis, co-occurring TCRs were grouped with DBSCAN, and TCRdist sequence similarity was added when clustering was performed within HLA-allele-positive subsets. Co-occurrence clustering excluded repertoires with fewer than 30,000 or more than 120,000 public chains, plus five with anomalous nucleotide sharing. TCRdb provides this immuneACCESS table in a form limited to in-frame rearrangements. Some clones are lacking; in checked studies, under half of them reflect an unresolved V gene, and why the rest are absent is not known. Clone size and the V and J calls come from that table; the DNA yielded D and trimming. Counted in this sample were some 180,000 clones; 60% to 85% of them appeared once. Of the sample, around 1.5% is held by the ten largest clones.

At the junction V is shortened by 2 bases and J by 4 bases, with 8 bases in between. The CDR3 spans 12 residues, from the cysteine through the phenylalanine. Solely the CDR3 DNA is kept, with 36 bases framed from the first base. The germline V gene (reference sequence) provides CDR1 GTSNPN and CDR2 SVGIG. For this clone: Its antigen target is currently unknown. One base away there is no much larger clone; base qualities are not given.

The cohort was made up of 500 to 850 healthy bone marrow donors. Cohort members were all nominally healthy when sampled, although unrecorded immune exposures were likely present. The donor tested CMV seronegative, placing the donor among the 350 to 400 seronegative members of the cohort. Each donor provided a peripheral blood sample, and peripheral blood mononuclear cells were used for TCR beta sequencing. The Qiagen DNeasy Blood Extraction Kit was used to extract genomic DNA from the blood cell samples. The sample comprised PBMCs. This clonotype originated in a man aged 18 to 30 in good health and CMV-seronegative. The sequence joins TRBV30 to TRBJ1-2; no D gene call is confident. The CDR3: CAWSSGPYGYTF. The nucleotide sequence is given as TGTGCCTGGAGTTCGGGTCCCTATGGCTACACCTTC.